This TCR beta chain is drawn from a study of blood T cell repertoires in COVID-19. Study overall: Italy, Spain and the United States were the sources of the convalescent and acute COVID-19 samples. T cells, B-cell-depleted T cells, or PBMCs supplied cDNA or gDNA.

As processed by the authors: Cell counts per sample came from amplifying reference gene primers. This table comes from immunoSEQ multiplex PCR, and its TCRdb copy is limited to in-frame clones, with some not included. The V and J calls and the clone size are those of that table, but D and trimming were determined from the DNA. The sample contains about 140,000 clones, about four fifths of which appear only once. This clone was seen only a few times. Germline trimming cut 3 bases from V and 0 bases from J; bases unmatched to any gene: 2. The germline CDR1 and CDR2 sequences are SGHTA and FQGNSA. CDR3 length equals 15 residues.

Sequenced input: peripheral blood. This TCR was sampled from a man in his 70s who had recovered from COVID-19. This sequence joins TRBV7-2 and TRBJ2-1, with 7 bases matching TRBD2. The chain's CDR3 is CASSFGGSSYNEQFF. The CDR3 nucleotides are TGTGCCAGCAGCTTCGGCGGGAGCTCCTACAATGAGCAGTTCTTC.